Listed here is a single T cell receptor beta chain. Its cognate antigen is unknown. Trimming removed 0 bases at V and 0 bases at J, with 10 bases between. The CDR3 has 16 amino acids. In germline, CDR1 is SGHKS, CDR2 YYEKEE (reference sequence). The record originates from a study of T cell responses to AZD1222 COVID-19 vaccine. Study outcomes and limitations: Repertoire samples came only from after the peak T cell response.

Only in-frame clones appear in the TCRdb table, and some are missing; sequencing was by immunoSEQ multiplex PCR. The repertoire consists of under 200,000 clones, with 94% occurring once and the leading ten covering approximately 0.69%. The sequence was obtained from an adult in good health. The sample in question was peripheral blood, obtained on day 0 of AZD1222 vaccination. The chain is built from TRBV5-5 and TRBJ1-3; D gene ambiguous. The CDR3: CASSLGGPLSGNTIYF. DNA for the CDR3: TGTGCCAGCAGCTTGGGAGGACCGCTCTCTGGAAACACCATATATTTT.